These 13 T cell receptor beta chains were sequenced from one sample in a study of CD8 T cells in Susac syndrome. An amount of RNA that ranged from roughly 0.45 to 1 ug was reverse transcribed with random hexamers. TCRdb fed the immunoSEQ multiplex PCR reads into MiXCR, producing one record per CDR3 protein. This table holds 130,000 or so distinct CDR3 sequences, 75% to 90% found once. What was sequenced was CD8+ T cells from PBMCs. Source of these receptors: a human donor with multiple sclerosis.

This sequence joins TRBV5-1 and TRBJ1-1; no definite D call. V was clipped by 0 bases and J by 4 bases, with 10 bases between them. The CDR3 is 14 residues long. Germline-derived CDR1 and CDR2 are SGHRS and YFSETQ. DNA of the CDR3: TGCGCCAGCAGCTTGGTCGGGGTCGGCACTGAAGCTTTCTTT. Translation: CASSLVGVGTEAFF.

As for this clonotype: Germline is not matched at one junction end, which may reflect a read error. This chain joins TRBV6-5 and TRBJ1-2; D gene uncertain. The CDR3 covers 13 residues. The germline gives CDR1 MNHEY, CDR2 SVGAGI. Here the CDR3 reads CVSSRSYSLGYTF. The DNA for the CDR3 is TGTGTCAGCAGTCGTTCGTATTCCCTAGGCTACACCTTC.

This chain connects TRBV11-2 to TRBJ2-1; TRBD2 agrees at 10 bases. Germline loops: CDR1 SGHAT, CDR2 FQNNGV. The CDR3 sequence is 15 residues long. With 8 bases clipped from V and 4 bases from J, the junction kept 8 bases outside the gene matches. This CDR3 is CASGILAGDYNEQFF. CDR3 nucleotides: TGTGCCAGCGGCATCCTAGCGGGGGATTACAATGAGCAGTTCTTC.

CDR3 sequence: CASSSDTEAFF. The CDR3 DNA reads as TGCGCCAGCAGCTCGGATACTGAAGCTTTCTTT. The rearrangement links TRBV5-1 to TRBJ1-1; no reliable D call. The CDR3 is 11 residues long. Trimming took off 3 bases at V and 5 bases at J, with 5 bases between the two ends. Germline V gene lookup returns CDR1 SGHRS and CDR2 YFSETQ. Supplemented by reference TRBV5-1 and TRBJ1-1, the full variable domain reads KAGVTQTPRYLIKTRGQQVTLSCSPISGHRSVSWYQQTPGQGLQFLFEYFSETQRNKGNFPGRFSGRQFSNSRSEMNVSTLELGDSALYLCASSSDTEAFFGQGTRLTVV.

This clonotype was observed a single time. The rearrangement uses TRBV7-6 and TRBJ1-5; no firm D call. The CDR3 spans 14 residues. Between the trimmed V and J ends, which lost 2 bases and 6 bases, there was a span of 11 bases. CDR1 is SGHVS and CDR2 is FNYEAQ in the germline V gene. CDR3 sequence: CASSLSSRLQPQHF. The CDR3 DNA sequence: TGTGCCAGCAGCTTAAGTTCGAGGCTTCAGCCCCAGCATTTT.

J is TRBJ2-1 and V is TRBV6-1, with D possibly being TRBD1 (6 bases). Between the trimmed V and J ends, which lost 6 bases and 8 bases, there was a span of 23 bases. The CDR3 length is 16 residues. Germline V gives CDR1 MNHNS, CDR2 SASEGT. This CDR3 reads CASSPMGAFGVHEQFF. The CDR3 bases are TGTGCCAGCAGCCCGATGGGGGCGTTCGGTGTGCATGAGCAGTTCTTC.

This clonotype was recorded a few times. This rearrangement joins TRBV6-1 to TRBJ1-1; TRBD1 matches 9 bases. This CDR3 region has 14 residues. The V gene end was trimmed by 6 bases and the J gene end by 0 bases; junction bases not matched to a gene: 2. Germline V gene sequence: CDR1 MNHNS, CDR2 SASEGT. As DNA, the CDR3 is TGTGCCAGCAGCACAGGGGGCATGAACACTGAAGCTTTCTTT. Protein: CASSTGGMNTEAFF.

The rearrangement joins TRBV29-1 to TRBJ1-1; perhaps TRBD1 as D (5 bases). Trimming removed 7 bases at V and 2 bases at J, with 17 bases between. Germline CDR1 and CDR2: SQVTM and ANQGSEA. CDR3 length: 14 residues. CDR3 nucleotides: TGCAGCGCGGGACCGGGGGGGTTTAACACTGAAGCTTTCTTT. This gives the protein CSAGPGGFNTEAFF. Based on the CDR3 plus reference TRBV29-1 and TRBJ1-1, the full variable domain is SAVISQKPSRDICQRGTSLTIQCQVDSQVTMMFWYRQQPGQSLTLIATANQGSEATYESGFVIDKFPISRPNLTFSTLTVSNMSPEDSSIYLCSAGPGGFNTEAFFGQGTRLTVV.

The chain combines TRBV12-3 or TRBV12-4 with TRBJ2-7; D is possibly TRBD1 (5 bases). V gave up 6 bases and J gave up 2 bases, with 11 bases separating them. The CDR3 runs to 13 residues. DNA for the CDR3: TGTGCCAGCAGCCCAGGGTTGCCCTACGAGCAGTACTTC. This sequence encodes CASSPGLPYEQYF.

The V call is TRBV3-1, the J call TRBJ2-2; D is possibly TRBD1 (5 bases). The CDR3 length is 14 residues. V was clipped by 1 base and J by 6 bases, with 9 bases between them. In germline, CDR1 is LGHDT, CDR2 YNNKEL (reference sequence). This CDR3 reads CASSQVRTPGELFF. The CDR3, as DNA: TGTGCCAGCAGCCAAGTTAGGACACCCGGGGAGCTGTTTTTT. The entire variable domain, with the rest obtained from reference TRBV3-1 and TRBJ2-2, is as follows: DTAVSQTPKYLVTQMGNDKSIKCEQNLGHDTMYWYKQDSKKFLKIMFSYNNKELIINETVPNRFSPKSPDKAHLNLHINSLELGDSAVYFCASSQVRTPGELFFGEGSRLTVL.

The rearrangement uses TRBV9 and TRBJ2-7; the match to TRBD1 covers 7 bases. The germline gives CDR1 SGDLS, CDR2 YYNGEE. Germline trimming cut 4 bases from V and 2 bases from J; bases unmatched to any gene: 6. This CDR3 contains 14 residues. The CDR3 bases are TGTGCCAGCAGCTTAAGTGGACAGGCCTACGAGCAGTACTTC. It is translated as CASSLSGQAYEQYF.

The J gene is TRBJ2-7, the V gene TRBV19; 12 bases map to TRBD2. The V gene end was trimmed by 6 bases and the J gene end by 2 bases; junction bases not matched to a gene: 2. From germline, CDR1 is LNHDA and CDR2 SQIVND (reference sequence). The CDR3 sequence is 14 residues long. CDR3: CASRPSGGAYEQYF. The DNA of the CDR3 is TGTGCCAGTAGACCTAGCGGGGGGGCCTACGAGCAGTACTTC.

The CDR3 nucleotides read TGTGCCAGCAGCTTGTGGGTCGGGGGCGGTCAGCCCCAGCATTTT. It translates to CASSLWVGGGQPQHF. This chain links TRBV5-6 with TRBJ1-5; possible D gene TRBD1, 6 bases. Germline assignment: CDR1 SGHDT and CDR2 YYEEEE. The CDR3 spans 15 residues. Deletions cut 1 base from V and 6 bases from J, with 14 bases between.